The text below deals with one TCR beta chain. Its antigen is currently unknown. Germline is not matched at one junction end, which may reflect a read error. The study ran its PCR with 60 Vbeta and 13 Jbeta primers. Using immunoSEQ multiplex PCR, the repertoire was profiled, and TCRdb retains in-frame clones only, with some absent. The sample gives around 190,000 clones, 78% of which show up once; about 3.1% is in the top ten. The sample originates from a study of cytomegalovirus exposure and HLA in healthy donors. Study as a whole: Some 85 million unique TCRs, all from HLA-typed donors, were included in an early release of the data.

Germline CDR1 is SSHAT and CDR2 is FNYEAQ (reference sequence). The CDR3 contains 14 residues. The study, taken as a whole, reports: Clonal expansion was found to be greater in HLA-associated TCR beta chains than in equally common others in a later analysis. The classifier reportedly diagnosed cytomegalovirus status with high sensitivity and specificity. The HLA-A and HLA-B alleles of most subjects were reportedly predicted accurately from TCR beta sequences.

Sequencing was performed on PBMCs. The source of this sequence is a female donor in good health and CMV-seronegative. The chain uses TRBV7-7 and TRBJ2-2; tentatively, D is TRBD2 (5 bases). For the CDR3, the DNA is TGTGCTAGCAGCTTAACGAGCGGTCCCGGGGAGCTGTTTTTT. Encoded protein: CASSLTSGPGELFF.